This T cell receptor (beta chain) derives from a study of blood T cell repertoires in COVID-19. Overall study context: The origin of the acute and convalescent COVID-19 samples was the United States, Italy and Spain. Sources were T cells, B-cell-depleted T cells, or PBMCs; the material itself was cDNA or gDNA.

Between the trimmed V and J ends, which lost 10 bases and 2 bases, there was a span of 16 bases. The CDR3 spans 14 residues. Germline V gene sequence: CDR1 ENHRY, CDR2 SYGVKD. In the original processing: Estimates of nucleated cell counts were drawn from the amplification of reference gene primers. The data were produced by immunoSEQ multiplex PCR, yet TCRdb's version contains in-frame clones alone and is incomplete. Clonal size and the V and J genes are those of that table, whereas D and trimming came from the DNA. The sample has tens of thousands of clones; around nine tenths are singletons. Sequenced: peripheral blood. The clonotype originates from a woman of 80 years or more with acute or convalescent COVID-19. The chain joins TRBV10-3 to TRBJ2-3, with D possibly TRBD2 on 7 matching bases. The CDR3 DNA sequence: TGTGCCACTGGATGGGGGGGCCCCACAGATACGCAGTATTTT. This sequence encodes CATGWGGPTDTQYF.